The 7 T cell receptor beta chains reported below all come from one sample, sequenced in a study of T cells after yellow fever vaccination. TCRdb independently ran MiXCR on the 5' RACE reads; one entry per CDR3 protein. The data hold some 260,000 distinct CDR3 sequences, with about 5.2% observed a single time. Sequencing used CD4+ T cells sorted from PBMCs, obtained on the day of the yellow fever booster vaccination. Receptors originate from a young man who received the YFV17D yellow fever vaccine.

This clonotype has at least ten counts. The chain links TRBV5-1 to TRBJ1-6, with 9 bases that match TRBD1. Looked up from germline, CDR1 is SGHRS and CDR2 is YFSETQ. CDR3 length: 13 amino acids. Trimming at V came to 5 bases and at J to 11 bases, leaving 5 bases not matched to a gene. CDR3: CASRTQGAAPLHF. The CDR3 DNA reads as TGCGCCAGCAGAACACAGGGGGCTGCACCCCTCCACTTT.

The chain links TRBV20-1 to TRBJ1-1; D may be TRBD1 (5 bases). Per germline, CDR1 DFQATT and CDR2 SNEGSKA (reference sequence). V was pared by 7 bases and J by 4 bases, with 16 bases between. The CDR3 is 13 residues long. This CDR3 reads CSGLGGGVTEAFF. CDR3 nucleotide sequence: TGCAGTGGCCTTGGCGGGGGAGTCACTGAAGCTTTCTTT.

V is TRBV7-9 and J is TRBJ1-6, with 7 bases that match TRBD1. V shed 4 bases, J shed 7 bases, and the junction held 7 bases outside the gene matches. The V gene's germline CDR1 is SEHNR and CDR2 FQNEAQ (reference sequence). The CDR3 consists of 15 residues. The CDR3 loop is CASSSQGVGNSPLHF. As DNA, the CDR3 is TGTGCCAGCAGCTCTCAGGGGGTGGGAAATTCACCCCTCCACTTT.

Many counts were recorded for this clonotype. The V call is TRBV7-9, the J call TRBJ1-6; D possibly corresponds to TRBD1 (5 bases). From germline, CDR1 is SEHNR and CDR2 FQNEAQ (reference sequence). CDR3 length: 13 amino acids. V shed 5 bases and J shed 7 bases, with 9 bases lying between them. The DNA of the CDR3 is TGTGCCAGCAGCCCCGGGGGGAATTCACCCCTCCACTTT. Protein product: CASSPGGNSPLHF. The full variable domain, rest sourced from reference TRBV7-9 and TRBJ1-6, is DTGVSQNPRHKITKRGQNVTFRCDPISEHNRLYWYRQTLGQGPEFLTYFQNEAQLEKSRLLSDRFSAERPKGSFSTLEIQRTEQGDSAMYLCASSPGGNSPLHFGNGTRLTVT.

The chain recombines TRBV4-2 with TRBJ2-1; 16 nucleotides align to TRBD2. Germline values: CDR1 LGHNA, CDR2 YNFKEQ. The CDR3 is 19 residues long. The J segment lost 5 bases and the V segment lost 3 bases, leaving 10 bases of the junction unmatched. In DNA form, the CDR3 reads TGTGCCAGCAGCCAGTTACCGGGACTAGCGGGGGGGCTCGACAATGAGCAGTTCTTC. This codes for CASSQLPGLAGGLDNEQFF.

There are many counts of this clonotype. This rearrangement joins TRBV20-1 to TRBJ1-6; D call uncertain. Germline lookup yields CDR1 DFQATT and CDR2 SNEGSKA (reference sequence). The CDR3 contains 14 residues. Trimming removed 1 base from V and 8 bases from J, with 12 bases in between. In nucleotides, the CDR3 is TGCAGTGCTAGAGGCGAGGAGTTTTATTCACCCCTCCACTTT. Protein product: CSARGEEFYSPLHF.

DNA for the CDR3: TGTGCCAGCAGCCTTAGCGGGGGGGCCGGGAATGAGCAGTTCTTC. Amino acids: CASSLSGGAGNEQFF. The V gene is TRBV7-2, the J gene TRBJ2-1; 11 nucleotides line up with TRBD2. CDR1 is SGHTA and CDR2 is FQGNSA in the germline V gene. J was trimmed by 7 bases and V by 5 bases; bases with no gene match: 7. CDR3 length equals 15 residues.